The subject of this entry is one TCR beta chain. This entry is derived from a study of glioma-infiltrating T cells after dendritic cell vaccination. The time point: after dendritic cell vaccination, including at tumor progression/relapse. Trimming pared 1 base from V and 3 bases from J, leaving 10 bases between. CDR1 GTSNPN and CDR2 SVGIG come from the germline V gene (reference sequence). The CDR3 contains 14 residues. Up to about 2 ug genomic DNA was used for TCRB CDR3 amplification. Measured with immunoSEQ multiplex PCR; TCRdb has only the in-frame clones, and not every one. In the table there are just under 60,000 clones, about 80% of which are singletons.

Sequenced here: blood, sampled after dendritic cell vaccination. The receptor was isolated from a human donor with glioblastoma. V and J are TRBV30 and TRBJ2-1; weak D call: TRBD2 (5 bases). The CDR3 spells CAWSGGLVYNEQFF. Written as DNA, the CDR3 is TGTGCCTGGAGTGGCGGACTGGTCTACAATGAGCAGTTCTTC.